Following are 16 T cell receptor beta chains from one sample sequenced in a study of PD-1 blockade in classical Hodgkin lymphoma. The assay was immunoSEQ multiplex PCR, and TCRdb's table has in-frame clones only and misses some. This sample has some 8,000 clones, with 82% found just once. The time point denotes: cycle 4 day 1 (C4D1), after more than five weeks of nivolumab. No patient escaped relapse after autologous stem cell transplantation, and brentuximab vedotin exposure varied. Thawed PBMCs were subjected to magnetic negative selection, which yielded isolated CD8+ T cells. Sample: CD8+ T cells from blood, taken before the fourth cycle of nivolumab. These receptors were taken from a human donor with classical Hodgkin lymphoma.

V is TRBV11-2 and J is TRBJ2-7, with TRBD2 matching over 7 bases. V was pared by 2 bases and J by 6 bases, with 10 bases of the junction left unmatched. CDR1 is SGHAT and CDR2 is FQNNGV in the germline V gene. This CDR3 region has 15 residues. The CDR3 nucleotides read TGTGCCAGCAGCTTAAGTCGGGGACTATTGGGCGAGCAGTACTTC. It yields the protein CASSLSRGLLGEQYF.

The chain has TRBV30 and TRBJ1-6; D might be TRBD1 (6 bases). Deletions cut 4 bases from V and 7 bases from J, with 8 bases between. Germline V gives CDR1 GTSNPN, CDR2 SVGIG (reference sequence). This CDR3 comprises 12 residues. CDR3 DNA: TGTGCCTGGAACAGGGAGAATTCACCCCTCCACTTT. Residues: CAWNRENSPLHF.

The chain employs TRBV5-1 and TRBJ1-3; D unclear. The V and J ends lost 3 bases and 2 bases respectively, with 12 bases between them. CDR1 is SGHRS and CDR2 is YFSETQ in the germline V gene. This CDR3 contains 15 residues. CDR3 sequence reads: CASSSYSGTGNTIYF. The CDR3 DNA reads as TGCGCCAGCAGCTCCTACTCGGGGACTGGAAACACCATATATTTT.

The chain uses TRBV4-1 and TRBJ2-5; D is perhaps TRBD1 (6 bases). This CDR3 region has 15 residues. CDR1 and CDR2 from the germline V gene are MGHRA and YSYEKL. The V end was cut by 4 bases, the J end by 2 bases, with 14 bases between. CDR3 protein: CASSRRDNPQETQYF. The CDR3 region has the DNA TGCGCCAGCAGCCGTAGGGACAACCCTCAAGAGACCCAGTACTTC.

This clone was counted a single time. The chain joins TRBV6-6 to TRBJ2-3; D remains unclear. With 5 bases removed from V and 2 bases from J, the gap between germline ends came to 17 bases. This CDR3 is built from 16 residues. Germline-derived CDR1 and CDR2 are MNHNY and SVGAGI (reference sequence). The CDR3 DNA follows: TGTGCCAGCAGTGTCCCCGGATCACTCTTCACAGATACGCAGTATTTT. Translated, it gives CASSVPGSLFTDTQYF.

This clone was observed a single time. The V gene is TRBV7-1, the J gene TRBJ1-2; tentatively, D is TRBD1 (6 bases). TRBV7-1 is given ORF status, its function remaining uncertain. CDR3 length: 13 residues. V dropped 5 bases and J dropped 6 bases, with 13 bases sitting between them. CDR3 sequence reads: CASSHQYRDGYTF. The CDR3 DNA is TGTGCCAGCAGCCACCAGTACAGGGATGGCTACACCTTC.

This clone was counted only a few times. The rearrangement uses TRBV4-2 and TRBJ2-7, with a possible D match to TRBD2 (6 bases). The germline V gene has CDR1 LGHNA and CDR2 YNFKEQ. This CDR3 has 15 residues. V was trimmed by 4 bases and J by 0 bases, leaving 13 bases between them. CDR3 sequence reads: CASSPSPGLSYEQYF. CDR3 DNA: TGTGCCAGCAGCCCCAGCCCGGGACTCTCCTACGAGCAGTACTTC.

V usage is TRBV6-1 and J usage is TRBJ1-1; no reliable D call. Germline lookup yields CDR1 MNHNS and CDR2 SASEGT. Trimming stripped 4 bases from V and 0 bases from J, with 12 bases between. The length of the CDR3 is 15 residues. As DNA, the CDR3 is TGTGCCAGCAGTGTCGGACGGAGGTTGAACACTGAAGCTTTCTTT. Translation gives CASSVGRRLNTEAFF.

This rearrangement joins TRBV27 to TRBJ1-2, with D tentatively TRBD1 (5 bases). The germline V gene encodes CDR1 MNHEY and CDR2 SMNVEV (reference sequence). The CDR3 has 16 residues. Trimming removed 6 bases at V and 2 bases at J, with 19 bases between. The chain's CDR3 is CASRPPPGRTNYGYTF. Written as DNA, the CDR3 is TGTGCCAGCAGACCTCCTCCGGGACGGACGAACTATGGCTACACCTTC.

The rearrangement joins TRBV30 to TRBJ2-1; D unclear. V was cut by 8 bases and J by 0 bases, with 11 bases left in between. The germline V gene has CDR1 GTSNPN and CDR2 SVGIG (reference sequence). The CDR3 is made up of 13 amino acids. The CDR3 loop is CAGRVSSYNEQFF. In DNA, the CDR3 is TGTGCCGGCCGAGTGAGCTCCTACAATGAGCAGTTCTTC.

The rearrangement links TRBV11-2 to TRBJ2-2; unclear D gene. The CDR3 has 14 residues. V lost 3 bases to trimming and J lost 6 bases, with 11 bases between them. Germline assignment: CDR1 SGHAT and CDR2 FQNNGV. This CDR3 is CASSFGPSAGELFF. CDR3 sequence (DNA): TGTGCCAGCAGCTTTGGTCCCAGCGCCGGGGAGCTGTTTTTT.

This CDR3 is CASSIRQNTEAFF. The CDR3 DNA sequence: TGTGCCAGTAGTATCCGACAGAACACTGAAGCTTTCTTT. The rearrangement links TRBV19 to TRBJ1-1, with D unresolved. The CDR3 extends over 13 amino acids. V was shortened by 3 bases and J by 1 base, with 6 bases between the two germline ends. CDR1 and CDR2 from the germline V gene are LNHDA and SQIVND (reference sequence).

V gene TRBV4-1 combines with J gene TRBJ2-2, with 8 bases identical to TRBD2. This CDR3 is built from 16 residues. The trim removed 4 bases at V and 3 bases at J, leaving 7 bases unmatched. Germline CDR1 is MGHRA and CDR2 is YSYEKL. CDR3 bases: TGCGCCAGCAGCCGGGCAGCGGGGGAGGACACCGGGGAGCTGTTTTTT. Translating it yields CASSRAAGEDTGELFF.

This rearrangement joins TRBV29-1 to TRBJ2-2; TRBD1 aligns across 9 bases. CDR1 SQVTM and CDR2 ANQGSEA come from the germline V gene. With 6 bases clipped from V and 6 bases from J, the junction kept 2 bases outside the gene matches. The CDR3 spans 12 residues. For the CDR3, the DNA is TGCAGCGTGCGACAGGGGGCCGGGGAGCTGTTTTTT. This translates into CSVRQGAGELFF.

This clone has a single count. The CDR3 is CASSVASGGSTDTQYF. Written as DNA, the CDR3 is TGTGCCAGCAGTGTGGCCAGCGGGGGGTCCACAGATACGCAGTATTTT. The V and J genes are TRBV6-4 and TRBJ2-3, with 9 bases fitting TRBD2. In germline, CDR1 is MRHNA, CDR2 SNTAGT. This CDR3 has 16 amino acids. Trimming took 4 bases from V and 2 from J; bases not matched to a gene: 7.

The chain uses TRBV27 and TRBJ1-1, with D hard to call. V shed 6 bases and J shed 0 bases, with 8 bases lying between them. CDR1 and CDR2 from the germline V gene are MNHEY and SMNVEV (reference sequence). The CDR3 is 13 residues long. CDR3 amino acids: CASSDLMNTEAFF. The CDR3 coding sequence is TGTGCCAGCAGCGACCTAATGAACACTGAAGCTTTCTTT.